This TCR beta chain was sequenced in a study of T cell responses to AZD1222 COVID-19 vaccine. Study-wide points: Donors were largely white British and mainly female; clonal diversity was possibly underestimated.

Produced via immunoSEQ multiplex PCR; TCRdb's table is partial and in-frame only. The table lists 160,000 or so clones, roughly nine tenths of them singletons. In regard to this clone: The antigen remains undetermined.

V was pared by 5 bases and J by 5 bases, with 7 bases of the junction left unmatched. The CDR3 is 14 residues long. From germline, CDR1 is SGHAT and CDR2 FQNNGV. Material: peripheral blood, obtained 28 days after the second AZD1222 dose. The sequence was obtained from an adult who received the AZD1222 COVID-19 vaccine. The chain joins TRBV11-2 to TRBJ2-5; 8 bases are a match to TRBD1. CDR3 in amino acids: CASSPNRGWETQYF. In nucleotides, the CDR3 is TGTGCCAGCAGCCCCAACAGGGGGTGGGAGACCCAGTACTTC. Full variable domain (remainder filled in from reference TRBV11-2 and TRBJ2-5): EAGVAQSPRYKIIEKRQSVAFWCNPISGHATLYWYQQILGQGPKLLIQFQNNGVVDDSQLPKDRFSAERLKGVDSTLKIQPAKLEDSAVYLCASSPNRGWETQYFGPGTRLLVL.